A single sample is the source of the 30 T cell receptor beta chains below, sequenced in a study of cytotoxic CD8 clonotypes in ibrutinib-treated CLL. Assay: immunoSEQ multiplex PCR; the TCRdb copy retains only in-frame clones and omits some. This table has 90,000 to 95,000 clones, more than 70% appearing once. Here the sequenced sample was PBMCs, taken after 24 months of ibrutinib treatment. These receptor sequences come from a human donor with chronic lymphocytic leukemia.

CDR3 region: CASSSGGVAQYF. DNA for the CDR3: TGCGCCAGCTCTAGCGGGGGAGTGGCCCAGTACTTC. V usage is TRBV10-2 and J usage is TRBJ2-5, with TRBD2 identical over 10 bases. Germline-derived CDR1 and CDR2 are WSHSY and SAAADI. This CDR3 contains 12 residues. The V segment lost 8 bases and the J segment 9 bases; nucleotides outside the gene matches: 6.

The chain combines TRBV5-4 with TRBJ2-7; D is undetermined. V was trimmed by 0 bases and J by 6 bases, leaving 10 bases between them. The CDR3 is 13 residues long. In germline, CDR1 is SGHNT, CDR2 YYREEE (reference sequence). The CDR3 DNA follows: TGTGCCAGCAGCTTGGGGTCAAGCTCCGAGCAGTACTTC. Protein sequence: CASSLGSSSEQYF.

The chain combines TRBV11-1 with TRBJ2-1; 9 bases are a match to TRBD1. CDR3 length: 16 amino acids. V lost 6 bases to trimming and J lost 6 bases; unmatched junction nucleotides: 12. Looked up from germline, CDR1 is SGHAT and CDR2 is FQDESV (reference sequence). CDR3 nucleotides: TGTGCCAGCAGTTCAGCCGGGACAGGGAAATCCAATGAGCAGTTCTTC. Translating gives CASSSAGTGKSNEQFF.

V is TRBV21-1 and J is TRBJ2-7; the table's TRBD1 call for D was not verified on the DNA. TRBV21-1 represents a pseudogene. This CDR3 region has 14 residues. The CDR3: CASSKSRQYYEQYF. In nucleotides, the CDR3 is TGTGCCAGCAGCAAAAGTAGACAGTACTACGAGCAGTACTTC.

The chain carries TRBV11-3 and TRBJ2-6; 11 nucleotides match TRBD1. This CDR3 is built from 17 residues. Germline CDR1 is SGHNT and CDR2 is YENEEA. The V and J ends lost 4 bases and 2 bases, in that order; junction bases with no gene match: 4. CDR3 sequence (DNA): TGTGCCAGCAGCTCGCAGGGACAGGGGGCTGGGGCCAACGTCCTGACTTTC. This encodes CASSSQGQGAGANVLTF.

The rearrangement uses TRBV25-1 and TRBJ2-7; 10 bases align to TRBD2. In germline, CDR1 is MGHDK, CDR2 SYGVNS. CDR3 size: 15 residues. Trimming at V came to 2 bases and at J to 4 bases, leaving 5 bases not matched to a gene. The DNA for the CDR3 is TGTGCCAGCAGTGAACCTGGACTAGCGGCGTACGAGCAGTACTTC. Amino acids: CASSEPGLAAYEQYF.

The CDR3 here is CASSLERGQPQHF. The CDR3 DNA reads TGTGCCAGCAGCTTAGAGAGGGGACAGCCCCAGCATTTT. V is TRBV7-2 and J is TRBJ1-5; D perhaps matches TRBD1 (5 bases). V was shortened by 1 base and J by 7 bases, with 8 bases between the two germline ends. Germline assignment: CDR1 SGHTA and CDR2 FQGNSA. The CDR3 sequence is 13 residues long.

The rearrangement joins TRBV18 to TRBJ2-7, with D maybe TRBD2 (5 bases). CDR3 size: 13 residues. Per the germline V gene, CDR1 is KGHSH and CDR2 is LQKENI. Trimming removed 2 bases at V and 1 base at J, with 6 bases between. The CDR3 protein is CASSPSGSYEQYF. The CDR3 DNA is TGTGCCAGCTCACCATCGGGGTCCTACGAGCAGTACTTC.

The chain combines TRBV19 with TRBJ2-1; 7 nucleotides align to TRBD2. This CDR3 contains 18 residues. CDR1 and CDR2 from the germline V gene are LNHDA and SQIVND (reference sequence). Trimming cost V 3 bases and J 6 bases; bases outside gene matches: 17. The CDR3 loop is CASSIGPGAAGPTNEQFF. CDR3 nucleotides: TGTGCCAGTAGTATTGGCCCTGGGGCAGCGGGACCCACCAATGAGCAGTTCTTC.

J is TRBJ2-7 and V is TRBV4-1, with 9 bases lining up with TRBD1. Germline lookup yields CDR1 MGHRA and CDR2 YSYEKL. The CDR3 totals 16 residues. J was trimmed by 5 bases and V by 2 bases; bases with no gene match: 10. The CDR3 here is CASSQNTGQGPDEQYF. The CDR3 DNA sequence: TGCGCCAGCAGCCAAAATACGGGACAGGGCCCCGACGAGCAGTACTTC.

This clone occurred once. This chain uses TRBV5-1 with TRBJ2-7; 8 nucleotides align to TRBD1. CDR3 length: 15 residues. The trim removed 0 bases at V and 7 bases at J, leaving 9 bases unmatched. Germline V gene data show CDR1 as SGHRS and CDR2 as YFSETQ. Here the CDR3 reads CASSLAWQGAVEQYF. The CDR3 DNA reads as TGCGCCAGCAGCTTGGCGTGGCAGGGGGCGGTTGAGCAGTACTTC.

The CDR3, as DNA: TGTGCCAGCAGTTTGCGGCCAACAAGTCGTTACGAGCAGTACTTC. Protein sequence: CASSLRPTSRYEQYF. The chain uses TRBV28 and TRBJ2-7; D remains ambiguous. The CDR3 sequence is 15 residues long. Germline V CDR1 and CDR2: MDHEN, SYDVKM. V gave up 3 bases and J gave up 4 bases, with 16 bases separating them.

This sequence joins TRBV11-3 and TRBJ2-7; perhaps TRBD1 as D (5 bases). V lost 5 bases, J lost 7 bases, and 15 bases lay in between. This CDR3 has 13 amino acids. Per the germline V gene, CDR1 is SGHNT and CDR2 is YENEEA. CDR3 in DNA: TGTGCCAGCAGCCGACAGTCACCGAGTGAGCAGTACTTC. Translating it yields CASSRQSPSEQYF.

V and J are TRBV4-2 and TRBJ2-7; D may be TRBD1 (5 bases). From germline, CDR1 is LGHNA and CDR2 YNFKEQ. The V and J ends lost 2 bases and 4 bases respectively, with 6 bases between them. This CDR3 spans 12 amino acids. The CDR3 is CASSQQGYEQYF. The DNA of the CDR3 is TGTGCCAGCAGCCAACAGGGTTACGAGCAGTACTTC.

The chain combines TRBV7-2 with TRBJ2-2; no firm D call. Germline V gene data show CDR1 as SGHTA and CDR2 as FQGNSA. This CDR3 region has 15 residues. With 0 bases removed from V and 6 bases from J, the gap between germline ends came to 11 bases. The CDR3 DNA is TGTGCCAGCAGCTTAGCCCCGAAGCCCGCCGGGGAGCTGTTTTTT. It specifies CASSLAPKPAGELFF.

This chain links TRBV9 with TRBJ2-1, with 11 positions matching TRBD2. This CDR3 has 17 residues. The V segment lost 1 base and the J segment 4 bases; nucleotides outside the gene matches: 7. Germline V CDR1 and CDR2: SGDLS, YYNGEE. CDR3 loop: CASSVLAGGPPYNEQFF. The CDR3 DNA follows: TGTGCCAGCAGCGTACTAGCGGGAGGCCCCCCTTACAATGAGCAGTTCTTC.

The DNA of the CDR3 is TGTGCCAGTAGTGCCTCCGGACAGGGGGTTAACTATGGCTACACCTTC. It is translated as CASSASGQGVNYGYTF. The chain combines TRBV19 with TRBJ1-2; 10 bases line up with TRBD1. The germline gives CDR1 LNHDA, CDR2 SQIVND (reference sequence). The CDR3 is made up of 16 amino acids. V lost 5 bases and J lost 1; bases outside the gene matches: 7.

This clone was counted once. The V and J genes are TRBV5-8 and TRBJ1-5; 7 nucleotides match TRBD1. Germline lookup yields CDR1 SGHTS and CDR2 YDEGEE. The CDR3 is 15 amino acids. Trimming took 4 bases from V and 0 from J; bases not matched to a gene: 4. CDR3 residues: CASSQTGNSNQPQHF. Written as DNA, the CDR3 is TGTGCCAGCAGCCAGACAGGGAATAGCAATCAGCCCCAGCATTTT.

The chain joins TRBV25-1 to TRBJ1-1; no clear D gene. V gave up 6 bases and J gave up 3 bases, with 11 bases separating them. The length of the CDR3 is 13 residues. Per the germline V gene, CDR1 is MGHDK and CDR2 is SYGVNS. CDR3 sequence (DNA): TGTGCCAGCAGGAAGGGTTACGACACTGAAGCTTTCTTT. Translated, it gives CASRKGYDTEAFF.

This clone has only a few counts. The chain carries TRBV6-4 and TRBJ1-2; weak D call: TRBD1 (6 bases). This CDR3 is 15 amino acids long. Germline V gives CDR1 MRHNA, CDR2 SNTAGT. V was cut by 3 bases and J by 4 bases, with 15 bases left in between. The CDR3 DNA follows: TGTGCCAGCAGTGAGGTACAGGGAGAAGGCTATGGCTACACCTTC. The encoded protein is CASSEVQGEGYGYTF.

The chain couples TRBV4-3 to TRBJ1-2; D remains ambiguous. CDR1 is LGHNA, CDR2 YSLEER, per germline. The length of the CDR3 is 14 residues. V dropped 1 base and J dropped 5 bases, with 11 bases sitting between them. CDR3 residues: CASSQVSGDYGYTF. The CDR3 nucleotides are TGCGCCAGCAGCCAAGTCAGTGGGGATTATGGCTACACCTTC.

J is TRBJ2-4 and V is TRBV6-1, with D tentatively TRBD2 (6 bases). This CDR3 has 18 amino acids. From germline, CDR1 is MNHNS and CDR2 SASEGT. V was cut by 2 bases and J by 0 bases, with 17 bases left in between. CDR3 in DNA: TGTGCCAGCAGTGAACGTGGGACTGGGGGTCTAGCCAAAAACATTCAGTACTTC. Translated: CASSERGTGGLAKNIQYF.

This clone has a handful of counts. The genes are TRBV11-1 and TRBJ2-1, with D possibly matching TRBD2 (6 bases). Trimming took 5 bases from V and 3 from J, leaving 17 bases between them. This CDR3 has 16 amino acids. The germline gives CDR1 SGHAT, CDR2 FQDESV (reference sequence). The CDR3 DNA reads as TGTGCCAGCAGCGACCGTGGAGCGGGTGGCTACAATGAGCAGTTCTTC. The encoded protein is CASSDRGAGGYNEQFF.

The J gene is TRBJ1-2, the V gene TRBV5-1; a possible D gene is TRBD1 (5 bases). Trimming left V 2 bases short and J 7 bases short, with 9 bases between. The V gene's germline CDR1 is SGHRS and CDR2 YFSETQ. The CDR3 covers 12 residues. The CDR3, as DNA: TGCGCCAGCAGCTTCGAGAGGGGTGGCTACACCTTC. The encoded protein is CASSFERGGYTF.

The chain employs TRBV5-5 and TRBJ1-1; D gene uncertain. The length of the CDR3 is 14 residues. With 4 bases removed from V and 7 bases from J, the gap between germline ends came to 17 bases. CDR1 is SGHKS, CDR2 YYEKEE, per germline (reference sequence). Here the CDR3 reads CASSTLLVGNEAFF. The CDR3 bases are TGTGCCAGCAGCACCCTTCTGGTGGGGAATGAAGCTTTCTTT.

The CDR3 region is CSVTTTGTGYGYTF. CDR3 coding DNA: TGCAGCGTCACCACGACAGGGACGGGGTATGGCTACACCTTC. This chain joins TRBV29-1 and TRBJ1-2; 7 bases map to TRBD1. Trimming cost V 6 bases and J 5 bases; bases outside gene matches: 12. This CDR3 has 14 amino acids. Germline loops: CDR1 SQVTM, CDR2 ANQGSEA.

The V call is TRBV25-1, the J call TRBJ1-1, with D unclear. The germline CDR1 and CDR2 sequences are MGHDK and SYGVNS. The CDR3 is 13 amino acids. The V gene lost 1 base and the J gene lost 1 base, with 4 bases spanning the gap. The CDR3 loop reads CASSESGNTEAFF. The DNA of the CDR3 is TGTGCCAGCAGTGAATCGGGGAACACTGAAGCTTTCTTT.

The CDR3 protein is CASNPTGMNTEAFF. For the CDR3, the DNA is TGTGCCAGCAATCCGACAGGGATGAACACTGAAGCTTTCTTT. V usage is TRBV7-9 and J usage is TRBJ1-1; TRBD1 agrees at 7 bases. Germline assignment: CDR1 SEHNR and CDR2 FQNEAQ (reference sequence). The ends lost 7 bases at V and 0 bases at J; junction bases unmatched: 5. This CDR3 spans 14 amino acids.

The chain carries TRBV28 and TRBJ1-5; perhaps TRBD1 as D (6 bases). The CDR3 length is 14 residues. The V end lost 8 bases, the J end lost 6 bases, and 17 bases lay between the germline ends. Germline CDR1 is MDHEN and CDR2 is SYDVKM. The chain's CDR3 is CASRRPGVGQPQHF. The CDR3 nucleotides are TGTGCCAGCCGTCGTCCAGGGGTCGGTCAGCCCCAGCATTTT.

The chain links TRBV5-5 to TRBJ1-3; TRBD1 is a possible D gene (6 bases). Per the germline V gene, CDR1 is SGHKS and CDR2 is YYEKEE (reference sequence). V was trimmed by 4 bases and J by 1 base, leaving 15 bases between them. The CDR3 covers 16 residues. This CDR3 reads CASSTRQGLSGNTIYF. The CDR3 nucleotides read TGTGCCAGCAGCACTCGGCAGGGGCTGTCTGGAAACACCATATATTTT.